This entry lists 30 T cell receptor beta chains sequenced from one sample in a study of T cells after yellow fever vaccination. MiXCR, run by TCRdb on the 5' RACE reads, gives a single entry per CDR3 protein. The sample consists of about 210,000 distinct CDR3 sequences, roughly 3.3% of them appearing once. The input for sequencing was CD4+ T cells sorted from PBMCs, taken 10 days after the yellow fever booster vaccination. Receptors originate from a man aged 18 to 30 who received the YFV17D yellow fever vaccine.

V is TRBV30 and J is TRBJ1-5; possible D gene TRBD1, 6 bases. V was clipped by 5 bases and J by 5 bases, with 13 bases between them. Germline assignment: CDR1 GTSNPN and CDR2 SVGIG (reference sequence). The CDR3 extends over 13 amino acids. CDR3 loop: CAWGVQGHQPQHF. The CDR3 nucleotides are TGTGCCTGGGGGGTTCAGGGGCATCAGCCCCAGCATTTT.

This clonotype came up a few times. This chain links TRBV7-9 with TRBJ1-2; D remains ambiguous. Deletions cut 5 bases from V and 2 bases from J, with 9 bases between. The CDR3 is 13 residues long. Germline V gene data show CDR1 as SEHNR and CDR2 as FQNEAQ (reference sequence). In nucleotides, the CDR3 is TGTGCCAGCAGCCGTACAGAGAACTATGGCTACACCTTC. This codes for CASSRTENYGYTF.

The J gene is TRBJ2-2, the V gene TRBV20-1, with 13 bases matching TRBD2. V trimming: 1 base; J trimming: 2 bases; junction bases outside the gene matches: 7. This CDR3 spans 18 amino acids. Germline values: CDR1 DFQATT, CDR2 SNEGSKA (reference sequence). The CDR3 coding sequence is TGCAGTGCTAGAGGGACTAGCGGGGGTGGAAGCAACACCGGGGAGCTGTTTTTT. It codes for CSARGTSGGGSNTGELFF.

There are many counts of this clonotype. CDR3 sequence (DNA): TGTGCCAGCAGCTTGTTTTCGTGGGAGGGGAAGAGGACAGATACGCAGTATTTT. This sequence encodes CASSLFSWEGKRTDTQYF. V gene TRBV5-4 combines with J gene TRBJ2-3; TRBD2 agrees at 7 bases. J gave up 3 bases and V 1 base, and 14 bases lay outside the gene matches. Germline V gene data show CDR1 as SGHNT and CDR2 as YYREEE (reference sequence). The CDR3 sequence is 18 residues long.

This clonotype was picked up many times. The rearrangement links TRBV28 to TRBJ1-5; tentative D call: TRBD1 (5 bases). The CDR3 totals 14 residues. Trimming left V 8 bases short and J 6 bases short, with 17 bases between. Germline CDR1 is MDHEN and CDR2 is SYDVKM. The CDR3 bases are TGTGCCAGCCTGAACAGGCGGGGGGGTCAGCCCCAGCATTTT. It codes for CASLNRRGGQPQHF.

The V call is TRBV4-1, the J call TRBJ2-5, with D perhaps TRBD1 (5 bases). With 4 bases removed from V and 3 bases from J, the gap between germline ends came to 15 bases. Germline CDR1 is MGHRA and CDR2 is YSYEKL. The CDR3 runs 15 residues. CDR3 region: CASSRSALTEETQYF. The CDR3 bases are TGCGCCAGCAGCCGCTCAGCCCTGACAGAAGAGACCCAGTACTTC.

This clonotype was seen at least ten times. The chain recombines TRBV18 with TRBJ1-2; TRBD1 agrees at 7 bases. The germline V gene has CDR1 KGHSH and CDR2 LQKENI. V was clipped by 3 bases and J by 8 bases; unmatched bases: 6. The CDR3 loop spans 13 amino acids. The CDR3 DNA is TGTGCCAGCTCACCCGGGACAGATCAAGGCTACACCTTC. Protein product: CASSPGTDQGYTF.

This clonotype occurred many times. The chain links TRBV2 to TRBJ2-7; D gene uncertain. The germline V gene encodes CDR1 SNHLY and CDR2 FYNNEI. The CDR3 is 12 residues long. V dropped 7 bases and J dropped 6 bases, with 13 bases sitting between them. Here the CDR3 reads CASTLESPEQYV. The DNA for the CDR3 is TGTGCCAGCACATTAGAATCTCCCGAGCAGTACGTC.

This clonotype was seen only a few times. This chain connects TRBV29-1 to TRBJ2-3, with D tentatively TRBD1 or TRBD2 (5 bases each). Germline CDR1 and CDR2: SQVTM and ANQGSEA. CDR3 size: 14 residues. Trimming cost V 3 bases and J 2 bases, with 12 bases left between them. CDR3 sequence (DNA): TGCAGCGTTGATTCACTGGGGGACACAGATACGCAGTATTTT. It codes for CSVDSLGDTDTQYF.

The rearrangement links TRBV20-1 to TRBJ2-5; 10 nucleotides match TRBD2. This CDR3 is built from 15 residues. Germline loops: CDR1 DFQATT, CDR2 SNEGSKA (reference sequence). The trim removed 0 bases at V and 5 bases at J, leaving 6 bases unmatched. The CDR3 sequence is CSARDLAGAGETQYF. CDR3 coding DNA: TGCAGTGCTAGAGATCTAGCGGGGGCCGGGGAGACCCAGTACTTC.

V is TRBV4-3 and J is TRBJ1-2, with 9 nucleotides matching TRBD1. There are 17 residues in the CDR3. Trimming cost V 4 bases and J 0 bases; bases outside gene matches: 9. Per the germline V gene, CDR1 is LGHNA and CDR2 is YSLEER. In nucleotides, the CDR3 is TGCGCCAGCAGCCGAGGACAGGGGAGAAGATCTAACTATGGCTACACCTTC. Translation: CASSRGQGRRSNYGYTF.

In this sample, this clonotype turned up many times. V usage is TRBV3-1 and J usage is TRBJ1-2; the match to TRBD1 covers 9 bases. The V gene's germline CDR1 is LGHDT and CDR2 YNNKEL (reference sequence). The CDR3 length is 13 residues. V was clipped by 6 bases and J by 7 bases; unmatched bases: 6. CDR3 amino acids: CASSSGQGGGYTF. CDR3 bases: TGTGCCAGCAGTTCGGGACAGGGTGGTGGCTACACCTTC.

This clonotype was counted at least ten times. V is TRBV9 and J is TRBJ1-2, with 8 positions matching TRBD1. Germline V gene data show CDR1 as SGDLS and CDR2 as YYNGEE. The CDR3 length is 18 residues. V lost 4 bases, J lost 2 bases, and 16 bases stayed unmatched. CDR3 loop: CASSSRPGQAPKNYGYTF. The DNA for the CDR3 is TGTGCCAGCAGCTCCAGGCCGGGACAGGCACCAAAAAACTATGGCTACACCTTC. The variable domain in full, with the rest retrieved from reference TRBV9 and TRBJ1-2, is DSGVTQTPKHLITATGQRVTLRCSPRSGDLSVYWYQQSLDQGLQFLIQYYNGEERAKGNILERFSAQQFPDLHSELNLSSLELGDSALYFCASSSRPGQAPKNYGYTFGSGTRLTVV.

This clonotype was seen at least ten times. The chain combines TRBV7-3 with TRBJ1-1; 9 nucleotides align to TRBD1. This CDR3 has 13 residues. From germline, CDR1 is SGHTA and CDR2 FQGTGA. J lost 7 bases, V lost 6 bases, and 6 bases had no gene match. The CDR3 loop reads CASRRTGVDEAFF. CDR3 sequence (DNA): TGTGCCAGCAGGCGGACAGGGGTTGATGAAGCTTTCTTT. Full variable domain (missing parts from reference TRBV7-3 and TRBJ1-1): GAGVSQTPSNKVTEKGKYVELRCDPISGHTALYWYRQSLGQGPEFLIYFQGTGAADDSGLPNDRFFAVRPEGSVSTLKIQRTERGDSAVYLCASRRTGVDEAFFGQGTRLTVV.

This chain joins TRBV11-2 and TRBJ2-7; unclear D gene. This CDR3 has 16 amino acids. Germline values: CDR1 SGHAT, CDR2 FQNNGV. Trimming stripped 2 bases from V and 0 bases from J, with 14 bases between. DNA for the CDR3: TGTGCCAGCAGCTTAATTAGACGGACCCTCTCCTACGAGCAGTACTTC. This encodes CASSLIRRTLSYEQYF.

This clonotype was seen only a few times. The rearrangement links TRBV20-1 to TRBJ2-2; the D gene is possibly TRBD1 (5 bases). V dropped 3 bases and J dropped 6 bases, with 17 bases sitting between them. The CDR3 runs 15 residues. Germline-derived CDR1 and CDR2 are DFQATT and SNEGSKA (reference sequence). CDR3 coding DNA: TGCAGTGCTAGCAGGGATCGGTATATTTCCGGGGAGCTGTTTTTT. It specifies CSASRDRYISGELFF.

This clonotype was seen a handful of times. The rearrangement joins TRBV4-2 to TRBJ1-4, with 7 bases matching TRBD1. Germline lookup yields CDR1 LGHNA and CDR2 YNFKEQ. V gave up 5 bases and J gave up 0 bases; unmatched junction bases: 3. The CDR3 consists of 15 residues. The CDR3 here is CASSAGGATNEKLFF. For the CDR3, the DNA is TGTGCCAGCAGCGCAGGGGGTGCAACTAATGAAAAACTGTTTTTT.

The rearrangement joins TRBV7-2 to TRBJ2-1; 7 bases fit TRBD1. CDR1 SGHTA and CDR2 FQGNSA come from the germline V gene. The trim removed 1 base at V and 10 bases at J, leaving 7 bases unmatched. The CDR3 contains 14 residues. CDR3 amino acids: CASSLVILGQEQFF. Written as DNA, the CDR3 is TGTGCCAGCAGCTTAGTGATATTGGGACAGGAGCAGTTCTTC.

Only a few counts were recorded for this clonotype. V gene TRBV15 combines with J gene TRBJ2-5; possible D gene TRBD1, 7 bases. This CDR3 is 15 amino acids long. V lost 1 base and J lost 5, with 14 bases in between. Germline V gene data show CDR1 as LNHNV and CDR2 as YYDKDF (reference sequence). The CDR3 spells CATSRGGRGDETQYF. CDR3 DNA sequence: TGTGCCACCAGCAGAGGAGGCAGGGGGGACGAGACCCAGTACTTC.

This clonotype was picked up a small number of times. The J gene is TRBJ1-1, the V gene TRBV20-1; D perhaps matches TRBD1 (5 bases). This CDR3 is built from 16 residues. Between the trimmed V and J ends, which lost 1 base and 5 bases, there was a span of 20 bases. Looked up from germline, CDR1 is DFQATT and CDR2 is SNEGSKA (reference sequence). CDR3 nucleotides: TGCAGTGCTAGAGTCCGGGGAACCAGGGTAAGGACTGAAGCTTTCTTT. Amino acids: CSARVRGTRVRTEAFF.

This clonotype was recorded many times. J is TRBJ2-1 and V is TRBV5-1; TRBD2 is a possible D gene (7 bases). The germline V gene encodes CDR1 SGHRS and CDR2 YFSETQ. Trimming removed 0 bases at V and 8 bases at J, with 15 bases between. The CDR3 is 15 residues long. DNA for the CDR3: TGCGCCAGCAGCTTGGAGAGGCGGGGGCAAGATGAGCAGTTCTTC. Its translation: CASSLERRGQDEQFF.

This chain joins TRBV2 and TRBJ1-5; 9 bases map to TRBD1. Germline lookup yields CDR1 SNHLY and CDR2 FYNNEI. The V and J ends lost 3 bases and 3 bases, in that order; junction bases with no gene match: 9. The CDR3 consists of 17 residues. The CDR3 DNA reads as TGTGCCAGCAGTGACCTAACAGGGGGCGGACTCAATCAGCCCCAGCATTTT. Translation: CASSDLTGGGLNQPQHF.

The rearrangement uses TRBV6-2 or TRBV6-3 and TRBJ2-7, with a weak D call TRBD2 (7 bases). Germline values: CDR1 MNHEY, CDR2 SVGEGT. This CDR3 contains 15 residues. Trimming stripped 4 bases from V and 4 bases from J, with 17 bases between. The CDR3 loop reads CASSWLVGGPYEQYF. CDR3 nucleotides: TGTGCCAGCAGTTGGCTTGTGGGGGGGCCGTACGAGCAGTACTTC.

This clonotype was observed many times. CDR3 nucleotide sequence: TGTGCCAGCCGGTTTAAGGGCGGGGGATCAGATACGCAGTATTTT. It specifies CASRFKGGGSDTQYF. The genes are TRBV7-2 and TRBJ2-3; 7 positions match TRBD2. CDR3 size: 15 residues. The junction had 12 bases not matched to a gene; V was cut back by 8 bases and J by 4 bases. Germline CDR1 and CDR2: SGHTA and FQGNSA.

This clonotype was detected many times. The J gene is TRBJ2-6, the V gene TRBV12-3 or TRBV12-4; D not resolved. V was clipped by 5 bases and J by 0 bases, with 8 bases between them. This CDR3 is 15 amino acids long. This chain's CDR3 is CASSTLSSGANVLTF. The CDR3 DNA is TGTGCCAGCAGTACTCTAAGCTCTGGGGCCAACGTCCTGACTTTC.

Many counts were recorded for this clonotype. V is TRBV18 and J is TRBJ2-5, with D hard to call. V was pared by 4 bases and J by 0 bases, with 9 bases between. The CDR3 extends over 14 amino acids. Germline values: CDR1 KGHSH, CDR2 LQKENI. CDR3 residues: CASSRRQDQETQYF. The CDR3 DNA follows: TGTGCCAGCTCACGTCGGCAGGACCAAGAGACCCAGTACTTC.

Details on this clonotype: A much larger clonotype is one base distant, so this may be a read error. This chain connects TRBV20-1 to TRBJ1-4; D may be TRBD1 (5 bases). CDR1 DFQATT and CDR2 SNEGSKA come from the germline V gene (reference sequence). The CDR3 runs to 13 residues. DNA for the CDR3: TGCAGTGCTTCAACGGGGCTTGATGAAAACCTGTTTTTT. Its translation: CSASTGLDENLFF.

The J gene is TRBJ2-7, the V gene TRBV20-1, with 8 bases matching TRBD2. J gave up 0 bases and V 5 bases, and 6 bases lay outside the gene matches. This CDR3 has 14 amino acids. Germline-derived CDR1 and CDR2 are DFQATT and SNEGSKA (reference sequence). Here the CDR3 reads CSAPRGGSSYEQYF. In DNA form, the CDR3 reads TGCAGTGCTCCCCGGGGGGGGAGCTCCTACGAGCAGTACTTC.

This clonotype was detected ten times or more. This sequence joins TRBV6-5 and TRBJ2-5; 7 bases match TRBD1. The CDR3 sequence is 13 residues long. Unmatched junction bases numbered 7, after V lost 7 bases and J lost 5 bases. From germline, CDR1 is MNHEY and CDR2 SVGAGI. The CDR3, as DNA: TGTGCCAGCACCCGCCAGGGGGTCGAGACCCAGTACTTC. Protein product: CASTRQGVETQYF.

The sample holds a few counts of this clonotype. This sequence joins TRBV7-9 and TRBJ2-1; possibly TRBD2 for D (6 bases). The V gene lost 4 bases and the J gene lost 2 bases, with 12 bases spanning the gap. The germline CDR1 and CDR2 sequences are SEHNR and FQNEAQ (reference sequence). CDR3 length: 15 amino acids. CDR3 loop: CASSSRGSTYNEQFF. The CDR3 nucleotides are TGTGCCAGCAGCTCTCGGGGGTCTACCTACAATGAGCAGTTCTTC. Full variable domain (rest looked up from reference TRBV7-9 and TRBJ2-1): DTGVSQNPRHKITKRGQNVTFRCDPISEHNRLYWYRQTLGQGPEFLTYFQNEAQLEKSRLLSDRFSAERPKGSFSTLEIQRTEQGDSAMYLCASSSRGSTYNEQFFGPGTRLTVL.